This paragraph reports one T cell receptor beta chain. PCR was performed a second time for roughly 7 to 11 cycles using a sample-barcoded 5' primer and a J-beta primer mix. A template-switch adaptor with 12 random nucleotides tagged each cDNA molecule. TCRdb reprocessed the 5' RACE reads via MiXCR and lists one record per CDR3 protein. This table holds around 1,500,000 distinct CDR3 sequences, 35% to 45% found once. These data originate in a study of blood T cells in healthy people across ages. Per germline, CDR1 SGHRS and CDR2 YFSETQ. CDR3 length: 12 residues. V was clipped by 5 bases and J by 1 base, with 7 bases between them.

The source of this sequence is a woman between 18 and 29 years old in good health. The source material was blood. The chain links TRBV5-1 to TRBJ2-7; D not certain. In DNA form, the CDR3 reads TGCGCCAGCAGGTCTAATTCCTACGAGCAGTACTTC. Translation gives CASRSNSYEQYF.